These 3 T cell receptor beta chains originate from one sample sequenced in a study of shared clonotypes between healthy human individuals. TCRdb keeps only in-frame clones here, not all; method: immunoSEQ multiplex PCR. Seen here are approximately 530,000 clones, approximately 95% observed once, and the top ten hold about 0.06%. The specimen was naive CD4+ T cells sorted from blood. Subset of the sample: CD45RA+ positively selected. The receptor source for this set is a woman in her twenties or thirties in good health.

The rearrangement links TRBV5-8 to TRBJ1-6; the D is unclear. Trimming shortened V by 6 bases and J by 10 bases, and 17 bases separated the two germline ends. This CDR3 contains 14 residues. CDR1 is SGHTS and CDR2 is YDEGEE in the germline V gene. The CDR3 is CASTTLHGFSPLHF. DNA of the CDR3: TGTGCCAGCACCACATTGCACGGTTTCTCACCCCTCCACTTT. Complete variable domain (other parts from reference TRBV5-8 and TRBJ1-6): EAGVTQSPTHLIKTRGQQATLRCSPISGHTSVYWYQQALGLGLQFLLWYDEGEERNRGNFPPRFSGRQFPNYSSELNVNALELEDSALYLCASTTLHGFSPLHFGNGTRLTVT.

This chain joins TRBV28 and TRBJ2-3, with TRBD2 identical over 9 bases. The CDR3 is 14 amino acids. After removal of 3 bases from V and 6 bases from J, the junction contained 4 bases not matched to a gene. Looked up from germline, CDR1 is MDHEN and CDR2 is SYDVKM. DNA for the CDR3: TGTGCCAGCAGTTTCAGCGGGAGGTCGGATACGCAGTATTTT. Its protein is CASSFSGRSDTQYF.

The rearrangement links TRBV7-9 to TRBJ1-4; D gene ambiguous. V dropped 3 bases and J dropped 11 bases, with 16 bases sitting between them. The CDR3 extends over 14 amino acids. Germline CDR1 SEHNR, CDR2 FQNEAQ (reference sequence). CDR3 in amino acids: CASSFLGKADKLFF. In nucleotides, the CDR3 is TGTGCCAGCAGCTTTCTTGGGAAGGCTGATAAACTGTTTTTT.